These 10 T cell receptor beta chains originate from one sample sequenced in a study of blood T cell repertoires in COVID-19. Sequencing used immunoSEQ multiplex PCR; TCRdb keeps in-frame clones, though not all of them. This sample carries approximately 150,000 clones, 75% to 85% of them seen once, and the ten largest clones take 4.5% to 7.5%. Sequencing input: PBMCs or T cells enriched from blood (not recorded which). The receptors originated from a man aged 40-50 years who had recovered from COVID-19.

A single count supports this clone. V is TRBV10-2 and J is TRBJ2-5; a possible D gene is TRBD2 (6 bases). This CDR3 has 17 residues. With 0 bases removed from V and 5 bases from J, the gap between germline ends came to 19 bases. From germline, CDR1 is WSHSY and CDR2 SAAADI. The DNA of the CDR3 is TGCGCCAGCAGTGAGTCGTACGGGGGTTCTATTCGCGAGACCCAGTACTTC. It is translated as CASSESYGGSIRETQYF.

The chain combines TRBV10-1 with TRBJ2-2; D ambiguous. The CDR3 spans 12 residues. The ends were cut back, 7 bases at V and 5 bases at J, with 8 bases in the middle. Germline V CDR1 and CDR2: WNHNN, SYGVQD (reference sequence). CDR3 nucleotides: TGCGCCAGCATTACCGGGACCGGGGAGCTGTTTTTT. Protein product: CASITGTGELFF.

The chain joins TRBV12-3 or TRBV12-4 to TRBJ1-6, with TRBD1 identical over 7 bases. The CDR3 is made up of 13 amino acids. With 7 bases clipped from V and 9 bases from J, the junction kept 6 bases outside the gene matches. The CDR3 DNA reads TGTGCCAGCACCCGGGACAGAGTTTCACCCCTCCACTTT. This encodes CASTRDRVSPLHF.

This clone was observed once. The V call is TRBV11-2, the J call TRBJ1-3; D remains unclear. V lost 2 bases and J 4 bases, leaving 9 bases between the germline ends. The length of the CDR3 is 14 residues. Germline CDR1 SGHAT, CDR2 FQNNGV. This CDR3 is CASSLPGTGNTIYF. As DNA, the CDR3 is TGTGCCAGCAGCTTACCGGGAACGGGAAACACCATATATTTT.

The rearrangement joins TRBV2 to TRBJ2-7, with D tentatively TRBD2 (5 bases). Germline V gives CDR1 SNHLY, CDR2 FYNNEI. The CDR3 runs to 13 residues. V was trimmed by 10 bases and J by 2 bases, leaving 15 bases between them. CDR3 protein: CATFSTGAYEQYF. The CDR3 DNA sequence: TGTGCCACCTTCAGTACCGGGGCCTACGAGCAGTACTTC. Full variable domain (rest looked up from reference TRBV2 and TRBJ2-7): EPEVTQTPSHQVTQMGQEVILRCVPISNHLYFYWYRQILGQKVEFLVSFYNNEISEKSEIFDDQFSVERPDGSNFTLKIRSTKLEDSAMYFCATFSTGAYEQYFGPGTRLTVT.

The rearrangement links TRBV25-1 to TRBJ2-7; TRBD2 is a possible D gene (6 bases). V was cut by 6 bases and J by 2 bases, with 17 bases left in between. The CDR3 extends over 15 amino acids. Germline CDR1 MGHDK, CDR2 SYGVNS. The CDR3 is CASRDYGQGTYEQYF. The CDR3 DNA reads as TGTGCCAGCAGGGACTATGGGCAGGGAACCTACGAGCAGTACTTC.

This chain links TRBV25-1 with TRBJ2-5; 7 nucleotides align to TRBD2. V shed 4 bases and J 5 bases; nucleotides not matched to a gene: 19. CDR3 length equals 18 residues. Looked up from germline, CDR1 is MGHDK and CDR2 is SYGVNS. In DNA form, the CDR3 reads TGTGCCAGCAGTGCCCCTTCAACAATCCGGGGAGGGCGGGAGACCCAGTACTTC. Protein sequence: CASSAPSTIRGGRETQYF.

The chain recombines TRBV3-1 (or the pseudogene TRBV3-2) with TRBJ2-5; 9 bases line up with TRBD2. After removal of 2 bases from V and 5 bases from J, the junction contained 9 bases not matched to a gene. Germline V CDR1 and CDR2: LGHDT, YNNKEL (reference sequence). This CDR3 region has 16 residues. CDR3 protein: CASSQLGGGARETQYF. The CDR3 DNA reads as TGTGCCAGCAGCCAATTGGGCGGGGGGGCCCGGGAGACCCAGTACTTC.

This clone has only one observation. This rearrangement joins TRBV30 to TRBJ1-2; D might be TRBD1 (5 bases). Trimming removed 1 base from V and 8 bases from J, with 11 bases in between. This CDR3 spans 12 amino acids. Germline CDR1 and CDR2: GTSNPN and SVGIG (reference sequence). CDR3 region: CAWSAQGIGYTF. CDR3 nucleotides: TGTGCCTGGAGTGCCCAGGGAATCGGCTACACCTTC.

The J gene is TRBJ2-5, the V gene TRBV7-3, with 9 bases fitting TRBD2. The CDR3 spans 15 residues. Germline CDR1 reads SGHTA; CDR2 reads FQGTGA. The trim removed 3 bases at V and 2 bases at J, leaving 4 bases unmatched. DNA of the CDR3: TGTGCCAGCAGCTTTAGCGGGGGAGGACAAGAGACCCAGTACTTC. It codes for CASSFSGGGQETQYF.